The text below deals with one T cell receptor beta chain. V was cut by 7 bases and J by 5 bases, with 11 bases left in between. The CDR3 totals 12 residues. Germline CDR1 ENHRY, CDR2 SYGVKD. This record comes from a study of technical replicates of blood from a handful of donors. The method was immunoSEQ multiplex PCR; TCRdb's version includes in-frame clones alone and lacks a portion of them. The data show approximately 94,000 clones, roughly 95% seen once. This chain joins TRBV10-3 and TRBJ1-1; D remains unclear. The sequence was collected from a human donor in good health. Sequencing input: T cells isolated from PBMCs. The CDR3: CAITTGGTEAFF. For the CDR3, the DNA is TGTGCCATCACGACGGGAGGGACTGAAGCTTTCTTT.